This T cell receptor beta chain was observed in a study of response to subunit inactivated influenza vaccine (dated 2018 in TCRdb). For the study in its entirety: Deep quantitative profiling of the T cell receptor repertoire was used in the study to follow responses to a trivalent subunit inactivated influenza vaccine. The paper as a whole reports these results and caveats: According to the authors, only a limited number of new T cells may be recruited by each seasonal influenza vaccination.

The protocol used for the library was RT-PCR. Sequencing used an Illumina HiSeq 2500. The public sequencing data were trimmed at Q25 with fastp and processed into clonotypes with MiXCR by TCRdb, which kept only in-frame beta chains. Rows merge per CDR3 protein into single entries with the most common DNA and genes. This sample comprises 590,000 or so distinct CDR3 sequences, approximately 14% of them detected only once. Jointly, the top ten make up 6% to 9.5% of the sample. For this clonotype: It has no known antigen specificity. No base quality information exists; no much larger clone differs at one position.

CDR1 and CDR2, per the germline V gene, are SQVTM and ANQGSEA. The CDR3, from cysteine to phenylalanine, totals 14 residues. CDR3 DNA only is kept here, 42 bases in frame from base 1. The junction shows trimming of 6 bases on V and 1 base on J, and the gene matches do not reach 8 bases of it. In this chain, TRBV29-1 is recombined with TRBJ1-1; 7 of the junction bases match TRBD1. The sequences come from PBMCs from blood, collected roughly 15 days before vaccination. The TCR originated in a man aged 50 to 59 who received an inactivated influenza vaccine. Donor details come from another sample of the same person, matched by shared clones. The sequence in DNA is TGCAGCGTAAAGGGGGCAGATGCGAACACTGAAGCTTTCTTT. The resulting protein is CSVKGADANTEAFF.